The present T cell receptor beta chain was sequenced within a study of cytomegalovirus exposure and HLA in healthy donors. Study findings and constraints: It was confirmed in vitro that a few of the CMV-associated chains were specific for CMV antigens. The Asian-associated ancestry cluster reportedly had fewer N-insertions than the roughly 670-donor mean in a later analysis.

A remark on this clone: What it binds is not known.

Germline assignment: CDR1 SGHDT and CDR2 YYEEEE. Trimming stripped 0 bases from V and 4 bases from J, with 13 bases between. The CDR3 extends over 15 amino acids. Amplification used 60 Vbeta primers and 13 Jbeta primers. Generated by immunoSEQ multiplex PCR, the TCRdb table keeps only in-frame clones and is missing some. The data show roughly 160,000 clones, approximately 85% seen once. The rearrangement joins TRBV5-6 to TRBJ1-2; a possible D gene is TRBD1 (5 bases). This receptor was obtained from a man aged 50-60 years in good health and CMV-seropositive. Specimen: PBMCs. CDR3 sequence reads: CASSLGDSISYGYTF. The DNA for the CDR3 is TGTGCCAGCAGCTTGGGGGACTCTATCTCCTATGGCTACACCTTC.